This T cell receptor (beta chain) derives from a study of T cell responses to AZD1222 COVID-19 vaccine. A remark on this clone: The antigen is unknown.

The data were produced by immunoSEQ multiplex PCR, yet TCRdb's version contains in-frame clones alone and is incomplete. The repertoire holds more than 120,000 clones, with roughly nine tenths as singletons. Study-level results: Nearly half of spike-specific TCRs reportedly target unmutated variant regions.

Trimming stripped 4 bases from V and 4 bases from J, with 13 bases between. Germline values: CDR1 SNHLY, CDR2 FYNNEI. The CDR3 loop spans 14 amino acids. The TCR was taken from an adult who received the AZD1222 COVID-19 vaccine. V and J are TRBV2 and TRBJ1-2; tentatively, D is TRBD1 (5 bases). The sequences come from peripheral blood, collected 28 days after the second AZD1222 dose. The CDR3 bases are TGTGCCAGCAGTGTGGGGACTCGCGGCTATGGCTACACCTTC. It translates to CASSVGTRGYGYTF.